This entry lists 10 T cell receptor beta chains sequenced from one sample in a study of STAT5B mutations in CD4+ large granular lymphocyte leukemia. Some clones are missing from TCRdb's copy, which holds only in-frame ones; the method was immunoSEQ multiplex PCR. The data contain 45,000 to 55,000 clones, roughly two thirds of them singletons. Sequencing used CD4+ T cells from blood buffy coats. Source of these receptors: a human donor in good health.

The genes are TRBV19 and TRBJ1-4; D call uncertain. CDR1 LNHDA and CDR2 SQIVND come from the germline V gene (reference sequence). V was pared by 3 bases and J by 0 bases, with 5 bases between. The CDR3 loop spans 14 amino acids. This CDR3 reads CASSMRATNEKLFF. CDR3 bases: TGTGCCAGTAGTATGCGTGCAACTAATGAAAAACTGTTTTTT.

The CDR3 loop is CAISAPPTDTQYF. The CDR3 DNA follows: TGTGCCATCAGTGCCCCCCCCACAGATACGCAGTATTTT. J is TRBJ2-3 and V is TRBV10-3, with D unresolved. The ends were cut back, 4 bases at V and 2 bases at J, with 7 bases in the middle. Germline V lookup: CDR1 ENHRY, CDR2 SYGVKD. This CDR3 is 13 amino acids long.

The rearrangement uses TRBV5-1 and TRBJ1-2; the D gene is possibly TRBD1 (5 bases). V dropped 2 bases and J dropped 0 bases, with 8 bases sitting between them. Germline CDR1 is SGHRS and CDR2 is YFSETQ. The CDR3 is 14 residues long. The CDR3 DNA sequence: TGCGCCAGCAGCTTCTCGGGGGCTAACTATGGCTACACCTTC. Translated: CASSFSGANYGYTF.

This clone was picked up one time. For the CDR3, the DNA is TGTGCCAGCAGCCCCCGCGGCAGCGGGGTTCTCAATGAGCAGTTCTTC. Its translation: CASSPRGSGVLNEQFF. The chain uses TRBV9 and TRBJ2-1; 7 nucleotides align to TRBD2. The J segment lost 6 bases and the V segment lost 4 bases, leaving 13 bases of the junction unmatched. Germline lookup yields CDR1 SGDLS and CDR2 YYNGEE. The CDR3 covers 16 residues.

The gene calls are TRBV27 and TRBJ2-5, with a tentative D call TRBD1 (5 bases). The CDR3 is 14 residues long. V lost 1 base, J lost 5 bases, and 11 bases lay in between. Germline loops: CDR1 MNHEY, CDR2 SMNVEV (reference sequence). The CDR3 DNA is TGTGCCAGCAGTTTATGGGGCCCGCAGGAGACCCAGTACTTC. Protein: CASSLWGPQETQYF.

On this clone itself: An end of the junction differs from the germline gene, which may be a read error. Written as DNA, the CDR3 is TGTGCCAGCAGTGACCTCCTAGCGGGGGCCGCCACAGATCCGCAGTATTTT. This encodes CASSDLLAGAATDPQYF. This chain links TRBV2 with TRBJ2-3, with 10 bases fitting TRBD2. This CDR3 comprises 17 residues. Germline V CDR1 and CDR2: SNHLY, FYNNEI.

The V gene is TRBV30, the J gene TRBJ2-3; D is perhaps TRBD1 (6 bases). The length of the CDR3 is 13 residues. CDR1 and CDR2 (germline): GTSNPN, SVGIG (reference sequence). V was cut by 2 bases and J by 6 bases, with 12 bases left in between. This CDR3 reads CAWSPRGGDTQYF. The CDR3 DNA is TGTGCCTGGAGTCCCAGGGGTGGGGATACGCAGTATTTT.

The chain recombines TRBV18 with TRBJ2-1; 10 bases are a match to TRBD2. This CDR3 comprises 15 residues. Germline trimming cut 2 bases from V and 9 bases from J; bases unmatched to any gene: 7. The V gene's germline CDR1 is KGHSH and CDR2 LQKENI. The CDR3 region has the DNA TGTGCCAGCTCACCAAGCAGCGGGGGGGCACGTGAGCAGTTCTTC. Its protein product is CASSPSSGGAREQFF.

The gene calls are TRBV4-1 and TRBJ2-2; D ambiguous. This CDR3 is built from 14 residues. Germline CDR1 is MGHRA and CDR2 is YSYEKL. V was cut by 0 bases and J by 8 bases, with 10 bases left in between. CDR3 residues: CASSQEMGLGELFF. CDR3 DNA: TGCGCCAGCAGCCAAGAAATGGGCCTGGGGGAGCTGTTTTTT.

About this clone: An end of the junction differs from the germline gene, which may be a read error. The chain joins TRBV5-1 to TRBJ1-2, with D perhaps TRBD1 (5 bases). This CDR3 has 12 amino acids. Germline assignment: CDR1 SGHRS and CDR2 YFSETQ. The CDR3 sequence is CASSLDTYGYTF. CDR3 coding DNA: TGCGCCAGCAGTTTGGACACCTATGGCTACACCTTC.